This T cell receptor beta chain was found in a study of T cell repertoires in cytomegalovirus infection. Overall study context: Public TCR beta signatures were indicative of both CMV infection and a matching HLA type. Study-level findings and limits: There were carriers of CMV plus the relevant HLA, and cumulative public TCR beta family frequency identified them. Predominance within the ex vivo response was attributable to HLA-C-restricted CMV-specific TCR beta clonotypes.

From the reads, TCRdb called clonotypes with MiXCR, one entry per CDR3 protein. The data show some 350,000 distinct CDR3 sequences, approximately 18% seen once. This CDR3 region has 12 residues. CDR1 is SEHNR, CDR2 FQNEAQ, per germline (reference sequence). V lost 6 bases, J lost 2 bases, and 8 bases lay in between. Details on this clonotype: As yet, its antigen is unknown.

The sample consisted of PBMCs. This sequence was found in a human donor in good health (CMV status not recorded). Some clones in this sample may be carry-over from other donors' samples. V usage is TRBV7-9 and J usage is TRBJ2-7, with a possible D match to TRBD1 (5 bases). DNA for the CDR3: TGTGCCAGCAGAGGGGAAACCTACGAGCAGTACTTC. It yields the protein CASRGETYEQYF.